This T cell receptor beta chain appears in the sequencing data of a study of CD8+ T cells in alopecia areata. The CDR3 covers 15 residues. Germline V lookup: CDR1 SGHTA, CDR2 FQGNSA. The V gene end was trimmed by 1 base and the J gene end by 9 bases; junction bases not matched to a gene: 12. Patients with alopecia areata provided lesional scalp punch biopsies as well as peripheral blood. Isolated RNA was reverse transcribed into cDNA used as the sequencing template. This table comes from immunoSEQ multiplex PCR, and its TCRdb copy is limited to in-frame clones, with some not included. The data contain over 10,000 clones, 61% of them singletons.

This clonotype originated in a human donor with alopecia areata. Sequencing was carried out using skin. V and J are TRBV7-2 and TRBJ2-7; the match to TRBD1 covers 7 bases. In nucleotides, the CDR3 is TGTGCCAGCAGCTTAGACGGACAGGCGATCGCCGGGCAGTACTTC. Protein sequence: CASSLDGQAIAGQYF.